These 32 T cell receptor beta chains were sequenced from one sample in a study of control samples from healthy donors and cancer patients. Clones were read by immunoSEQ multiplex PCR, and TCRdb kept only the in-frame ones, dropping some. The sample lists around 80,000 clones, about 88% occurring once. Material for sequencing was blood. The receptors originated from a woman aged 45-60 years in good health.

V gene TRBV19 combines with J gene TRBJ1-2; TRBD1 might be the D (5 bases). Germline V gives CDR1 LNHDA, CDR2 SQIVND (reference sequence). CDR3 size: 12 residues. V lost 6 bases and J 8 bases, leaving 13 bases between the germline ends. CDR3 protein: CASSLGTLGYTF. The DNA for the CDR3 is TGTGCCAGTAGCCTGGGGACCTTAGGCTACACCTTC.

CDR3 bases: TGTGCCAGCAGAGACAGTAACACTGAAGCTTTCTTT. Its translation is CASRDSNTEAFF. V gene TRBV18 combines with J gene TRBJ1-1, with a possible D match to TRBD1 (5 bases). This CDR3 has 12 residues. The ends were cut back, 8 bases at V and 2 bases at J, with 9 bases in the middle. Germline V gene sequence: CDR1 KGHSH, CDR2 LQKENI.

The chain's CDR3 is CASSPSGGGNEQFF. The CDR3 region has the DNA TGTGCCAGCAGCCCCTCTGGCGGGGGGAATGAGCAGTTCTTC. The chain employs TRBV3-1 (or the pseudogene TRBV3-2) and TRBJ2-1; 8 bases fit TRBD2. Trimming cost V 4 bases and J 7 bases; bases outside gene matches: 6. Germline CDR1 reads LGHDT; CDR2 reads YNNKEL (reference sequence). There are 14 residues in the CDR3.

The J gene is TRBJ1-2, the V gene TRBV5-6, with D uncertain. V was trimmed by 8 bases and J by 5 bases, leaving 10 bases between them. The germline CDR1 and CDR2 sequences are SGHDT and YYEEEE. There are 11 residues in the CDR3. This chain's CDR3 is CASAAGYGYTF. As DNA, the CDR3 is TGTGCCAGTGCGGCGGGATATGGCTACACCTTC.

This clone is medium-sized within its sample. This rearrangement joins TRBV10-3 to TRBJ1-6, with D unresolved. This CDR3 has 16 amino acids. CDR1 is ENHRY, CDR2 SYGVKD, per germline. The V end was cut by 8 bases, the J end by 0 bases, with 14 bases between. For the CDR3, the DNA is TGTGCCATCGGATCGATTGGGAGCTCCTATAATTCACCCCTCCACTTT. Encoded protein: CAIGSIGSSYNSPLHF.

The chain is built from TRBV4-2 and TRBJ1-1; unclear D gene. CDR1 is LGHNA and CDR2 is YNFKEQ in the germline V gene. The CDR3 sequence is 13 residues long. V lost 0 bases, J lost 3 bases, and 5 bases lay in between. In DNA, the CDR3 is TGTGCCAGCAGCCAAGACCTAGACACTGAAGCTTTCTTT. Its translation: CASSQDLDTEAFF.

V and J are TRBV19 and TRBJ1-5; D gene unclear. Trimming pared 3 bases from V and 7 bases from J, leaving 13 bases between. Germline V gene sequence: CDR1 LNHDA, CDR2 SQIVND (reference sequence). The CDR3 contains 14 residues. CDR3 amino acids: CASSIRTPRQPQHF. Here the CDR3 DNA reads TGTGCCAGTAGTATTCGGACCCCCCGCCAGCCCCAGCATTTT.

The chain combines TRBV3-1 (or the pseudogene TRBV3-2) with TRBJ2-7; 7 bases agree with TRBD2. The CDR3 runs to 14 residues. The trim removed 5 bases at V and 3 bases at J, leaving 7 bases unmatched. Per germline, CDR1 LGHDT and CDR2 YNNKEL (reference sequence). The CDR3 region is CASSKGLEVYEQYF. The DNA of the CDR3 is TGTGCCAGCAGCAAAGGACTAGAGGTCTACGAGCAGTACTTC.

The chain links TRBV14 to TRBJ1-4; possible D gene TRBD1, 5 bases. V lost 4 bases and J lost 6, with 15 bases in between. CDR3 length equals 15 residues. Germline lookup yields CDR1 SGHDN and CDR2 FVKESK. In nucleotides, the CDR3 is TGTGCCAGCAGCCCTCTTACAGGAATCTATGAAAAACTGTTTTTT. This codes for CASSPLTGIYEKLFF.

V and J are TRBV18 and TRBJ1-2, with D perhaps TRBD1 (5 bases). Germline CDR1 reads KGHSH; CDR2 reads LQKENI. The CDR3 is 13 amino acids. Trimming took 2 bases from V and 5 from J, leaving 9 bases between them. The CDR3 DNA reads TGTGCCAGCTCACCAGGACCAGGGTATGGCTACACCTTC. Translated, it gives CASSPGPGYGYTF.

Remarks on this clone: At one end, the junction sequence differs from germline, possibly due to a read error. This sequence joins TRBV7-9 and TRBJ2-1; D not resolved. The V gene's germline CDR1 is SEHNR and CDR2 FQNEAQ (reference sequence). The CDR3 consists of 13 residues. This CDR3 reads CASSLESFNEQFF. For the CDR3, the DNA is TGTGCCAGCAGCTTAGAGTCCTTCAATGAGCAGTTCTTC.

The chain joins TRBV5-6 to TRBJ1-5, with 10 bases aligning to TRBD1. In germline, CDR1 is SGHDT, CDR2 YYEEEE. V shed 3 bases and J 6 bases; nucleotides not matched to a gene: 6. CDR3 length equals 15 residues. CDR3 region: CASSSGQGFGQPQHF. The CDR3 nucleotides read TGTGCCAGCAGCTCGGGACAGGGGTTCGGTCAGCCCCAGCATTTT.

The chain employs TRBV18 and TRBJ2-5; 7 nucleotides line up with TRBD1. After removal of 8 bases from V and 4 bases from J, the junction contained 7 bases not matched to a gene. This CDR3 has 13 amino acids. CDR1 and CDR2 (germline): KGHSH, LQKENI. The CDR3 region has the DNA TGTGCCAGCCGTGCCCAGGGGGTAGAGACCCAGTACTTC. Its translation is CASRAQGVETQYF. Full variable domain (remainder filled in from reference TRBV18 and TRBJ2-5): NAGVMQNPRHLVRRRGQEARLRCSPMKGHSHVYWYRQLPEEGLKFMVYLQKENIIDESGMPKERFSAEFPKEGPSILRIQQVVRGDSAAYFCASRAQGVETQYFGPGTRLLVL.

The CDR3 is CSVEDIGLNKAFF. The CDR3 nucleotides are TGCAGCGTTGAAGATATCGGCCTAAATAAAGCTTTCTTT. The V gene is TRBV29-1, the J gene TRBJ1-1, with no clear D. Trimming took off 0 bases at V and 9 bases at J, with 14 bases between the two ends. The CDR3 length is 13 residues. Germline-derived CDR1 and CDR2 are SQVTM and ANQGSEA.

As to this clone: A junction boundary mismatches the germline segment, possibly from a read error. The chain is built from TRBV2 and TRBJ1-1; possible D gene TRBD1, 5 bases. CDR3 size: 15 residues. Germline V gives CDR1 SNHLY, CDR2 FYNNEI. The DNA for the CDR3 is TGTGCCAGCAAGCCCCCCCAGGGCTCGAACGCTGAAGCTTTCTTT. It is translated as CASKPPQGSNAEAFF.

V and J are TRBV21-1 and TRBJ2-7; the DNA was not compared with TRBD1, the D call given in the table. TRBV21-1 represents a pseudogene. This CDR3 has 16 amino acids. CDR3 DNA sequence: TGTGCCAGCAGCAATCTGGACAGGCTGAGCTCCTACGAGCAGTACTTC. It translates to CASSNLDRLSSYEQYF.

This clone was seen only a few times. This rearrangement joins TRBV30 to TRBJ1-5, with no clear D. Trimming cost V 0 bases and J 3 bases, with 6 bases left between them. Germline CDR1 and CDR2: GTSNPN and SVGIG (reference sequence). This CDR3 region has 13 residues. The CDR3 protein is CAWSVSHNQPQHF. CDR3 coding DNA: TGTGCCTGGAGTGTGTCACACAATCAGCCCCAGCATTTT.

V gene TRBV19 combines with J gene TRBJ1-5; 9 bases align to TRBD1. V lost 5 bases and J lost 7; bases outside the gene matches: 6. Germline V CDR1 and CDR2: LNHDA, SQIVND (reference sequence). The CDR3 extends over 14 amino acids. For the CDR3, the DNA is TGTGCCAGTAGTCCGACAGGGGGTAAGCAGCCCCAGCATTTT. The encoded protein is CASSPTGGKQPQHF.

This clone was recorded a few times. The chain links TRBV5-1 to TRBJ1-5, with D unclear. Trimming removed 1 base at V and 4 bases at J, with 12 bases between. Germline V gene lookup returns CDR1 SGHRS and CDR2 YFSETQ. The CDR3 extends over 15 amino acids. In nucleotides, the CDR3 is TGCGCCAGCAGCTTGTCTTTCGGGCTAAATCAGCCCCAGCATTTT. As protein: CASSLSFGLNQPQHF.

This clone appeared once. The genes are TRBV5-4 and TRBJ1-2; D unresolved. Trimming removed 2 bases from V and 2 bases from J, with 10 bases in between. Germline V gene data show CDR1 as SGHNT and CDR2 as YYREEE (reference sequence). The CDR3 totals 14 residues. The CDR3 protein is CASSFKGRNYGYTF. The CDR3 DNA follows: TGTGCCAGCAGCTTTAAGGGTAGGAACTATGGCTACACCTTC.

The chain links TRBV30 to TRBJ2-1; the D gene is possibly TRBD2 (5 bases). The V gene's germline CDR1 is GTSNPN and CDR2 SVGIG (reference sequence). With 4 bases removed from V and 0 bases from J, the gap between germline ends came to 10 bases. CDR3 length: 14 amino acids. The chain's CDR3 is CAWNGGFSYNEQFF. CDR3 in DNA: TGTGCCTGGAATGGCGGGTTCTCCTACAATGAGCAGTTCTTC.

J is TRBJ1-6 and V is TRBV30; D perhaps matches TRBD1 (5 bases). Per germline, CDR1 GTSNPN and CDR2 SVGIG (reference sequence). Trimming shortened V by 2 bases and J by 10 bases, and 15 bases separated the two germline ends. This CDR3 has 14 residues. The CDR3 sequence: CAWSLEARGSPLHF. CDR3 bases: TGTGCCTGGAGTCTTGAGGCGCGGGGCTCACCCCTCCACTTT.

V is TRBV9 and J is TRBJ2-7; 7 bases map to TRBD1. This CDR3 has 13 amino acids. Germline CDR1 and CDR2: SGDLS and YYNGEE. V lost 0 bases, J lost 3 bases, and 0 bases stayed unmatched. The chain's CDR3 is CASSVGDSYEQYF. In DNA, the CDR3 is TGTGCCAGCAGCGTAGGGGACAGCTACGAGCAGTACTTC. Full variable domain (outside the CDR3, taken from reference TRBV9 and TRBJ2-7): DSGVTQTPKHLITATGQRVTLRCSPRSGDLSVYWYQQSLDQGLQFLIQYYNGEERAKGNILERFSAQQFPDLHSELNLSSLELGDSALYFCASSVGDSYEQYFGPGTRLTVT.

The chain combines TRBV7-2 with TRBJ2-4, with 11 positions matching TRBD2. This CDR3 region has 15 residues. Germline V CDR1 and CDR2: SGHTA, FQGNSA. Trimming cost V 4 bases and J 7 bases; bases outside gene matches: 6. The CDR3, as DNA: TGTGCCAGCAGCTCTGATAGCGGGGGGGCGAACATTCAGTACTTC. Protein product: CASSSDSGGANIQYF. Drawing the rest from reference TRBV7-2 and TRBJ2-4, the complete variable domain is GAGVSQSPSNKVTEKGKDVELRCDPISGHTALYWYRQSLGQGLEFLIYFQGNSAPDKSGLPSDRFSAERTGGSVSTLTIQRTQQEDSAVYLCASSSDSGGANIQYFGAGTRLSVL.

The V and J genes are TRBV7-2 and TRBJ1-2; tentative D call: TRBD1 (5 bases). The V and J ends lost 1 base and 2 bases respectively, with 17 bases between them. CDR3 length: 17 residues. In germline, CDR1 is SGHTA, CDR2 FQGNSA. CDR3 amino acids: CASSLEPLDSLNYGYTF. In DNA, the CDR3 is TGTGCCAGCAGCTTAGAACCACTCGACAGCTTGAACTATGGCTACACCTTC.

This clone was detected only once. The CDR3 region is CATSVVVAGAGGGYTF. DNA for the CDR3: TGTGCCACCTCAGTAGTAGTAGCAGGGGCCGGTGGCGGCTACACCTTC. The chain recombines TRBV19 with TRBJ1-2; weak D call: TRBD1 (6 bases). Trimming left V 10 bases short and J 8 bases short, with 29 bases between. Germline lookup yields CDR1 LNHDA and CDR2 SQIVND (reference sequence). The CDR3 covers 16 residues.

The chain employs TRBV5-1 and TRBJ2-7; D is undetermined. The germline gives CDR1 SGHRS, CDR2 YFSETQ. There are 13 residues in the CDR3. Trimming cost V 2 bases and J 6 bases, with 12 bases left between them. Here the CDR3 reads CASSLVTPGEQYF. The CDR3 DNA follows: TGCGCCAGCAGCTTAGTGACGCCCGGCGAGCAGTACTTC.

The chain uses TRBV7-2 and TRBJ1-2; D remains ambiguous. Trimming removed 1 base at V and 2 bases at J, with 14 bases between. The CDR3 extends over 16 amino acids. Germline V gene lookup returns CDR1 SGHTA and CDR2 FQGNSA. Here the CDR3 reads CASSLGRSRLNYGYTF. In DNA, the CDR3 is TGTGCCAGCAGCTTAGGTCGATCGAGACTGAACTATGGCTACACCTTC.

This clone was observed a handful of times. The chain carries TRBV5-1 and TRBJ1-2; 7 bases agree with TRBD1. CDR1 and CDR2 from the germline V gene are SGHRS and YFSETQ. The J segment lost 7 bases and the V segment lost 4 bases, leaving 7 bases of the junction unmatched. The CDR3 is 13 amino acids. This CDR3 is CASSGGTVSGYTF. The DNA of the CDR3 is TGCGCCAGCAGCGGAGGGACAGTGTCTGGCTACACCTTC.

The chain joins TRBV7-9 to TRBJ1-6, with 7 bases that match TRBD1. Germline V gene lookup returns CDR1 SEHNR and CDR2 FQNEAQ (reference sequence). After removal of 7 bases from V and 10 bases from J, the junction contained 10 bases not matched to a gene. This CDR3 has 14 residues. DNA for the CDR3: TGTGCCAGCACTCAAGACAGGGCCGGATCACCCCTCCACTTT. This encodes CASTQDRAGSPLHF.

The rearrangement joins TRBV2 to TRBJ1-6, with 8 nucleotides matching TRBD1. After removal of 8 bases from V and 6 bases from J, the junction contained 12 bases not matched to a gene. The length of the CDR3 is 16 residues. Germline CDR1 reads SNHLY; CDR2 reads FYNNEI. As DNA, the CDR3 is TGTGCCAGCGGTCGGGACAGGTCCAGTGGTAATTCACCCCTCCACTTT. This gives the protein CASGRDRSSGNSPLHF.

This rearrangement joins TRBV15 to TRBJ1-4, with D perhaps TRBD1 (6 bases). CDR3 size: 17 residues. In germline, CDR1 is LNHNV, CDR2 YYDKDF (reference sequence). V was clipped by 0 bases and J by 2 bases, with 13 bases between them. CDR3: CATSRDHIGGTNEKLFF. The CDR3 bases are TGTGCCACCAGCAGAGATCATATAGGGGGTACTAATGAAAAACTGTTTTTT.